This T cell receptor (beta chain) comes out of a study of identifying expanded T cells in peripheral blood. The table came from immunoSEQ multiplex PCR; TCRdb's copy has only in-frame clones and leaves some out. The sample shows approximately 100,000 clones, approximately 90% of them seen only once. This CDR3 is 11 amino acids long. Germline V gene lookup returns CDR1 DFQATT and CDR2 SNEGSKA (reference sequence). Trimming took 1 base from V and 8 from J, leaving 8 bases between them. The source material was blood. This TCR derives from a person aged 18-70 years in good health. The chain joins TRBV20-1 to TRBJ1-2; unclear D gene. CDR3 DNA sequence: TGCAGTGCTAGAGTAGCGCAGGGCTACACCTTC. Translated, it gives CSARVAQGYTF.